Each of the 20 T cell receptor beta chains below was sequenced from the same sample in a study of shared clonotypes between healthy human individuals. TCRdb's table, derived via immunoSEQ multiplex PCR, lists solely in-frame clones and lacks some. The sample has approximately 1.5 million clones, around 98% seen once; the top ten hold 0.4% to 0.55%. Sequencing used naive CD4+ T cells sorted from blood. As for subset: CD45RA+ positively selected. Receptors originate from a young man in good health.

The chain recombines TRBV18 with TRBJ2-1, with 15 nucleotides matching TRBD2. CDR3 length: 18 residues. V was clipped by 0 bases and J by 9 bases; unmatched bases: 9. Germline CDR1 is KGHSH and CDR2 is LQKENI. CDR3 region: CASSPPLAGTSGRSEQFF. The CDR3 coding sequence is TGTGCCAGCTCACCACCACTCGCCGGGACTAGCGGGAGGAGTGAGCAGTTCTTC.

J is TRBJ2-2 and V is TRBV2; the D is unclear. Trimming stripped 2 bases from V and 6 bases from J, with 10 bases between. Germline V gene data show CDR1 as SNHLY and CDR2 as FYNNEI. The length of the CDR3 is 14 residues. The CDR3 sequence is CASSESNRAGELFF. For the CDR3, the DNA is TGTGCCAGCAGTGAATCCAACCGCGCCGGGGAGCTGTTTTTT.

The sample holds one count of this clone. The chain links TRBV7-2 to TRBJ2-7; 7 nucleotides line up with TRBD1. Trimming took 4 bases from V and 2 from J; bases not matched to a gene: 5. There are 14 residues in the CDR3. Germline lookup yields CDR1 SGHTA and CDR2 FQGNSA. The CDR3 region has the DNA TGTGCCAGCAGCTCTTGGACAGGAGCCTACGAGCAGTACTTC. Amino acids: CASSSWTGAYEQYF.

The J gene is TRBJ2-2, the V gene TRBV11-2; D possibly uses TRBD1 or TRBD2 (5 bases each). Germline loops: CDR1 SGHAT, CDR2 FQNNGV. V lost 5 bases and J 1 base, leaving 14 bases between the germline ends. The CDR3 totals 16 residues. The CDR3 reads CASSPPGRKNTGELFF. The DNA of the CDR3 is TGTGCCAGCAGCCCGCCGGGACGTAAGAACACCGGGGAGCTGTTTTTT. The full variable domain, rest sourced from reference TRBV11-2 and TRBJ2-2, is EAGVAQSPRYKIIEKRQSVAFWCNPISGHATLYWYQQILGQGPKLLIQFQNNGVVDDSQLPKDRFSAERLKGVDSTLKIQPAKLEDSAVYLCASSPPGRKNTGELFFGEGSRLTVL.

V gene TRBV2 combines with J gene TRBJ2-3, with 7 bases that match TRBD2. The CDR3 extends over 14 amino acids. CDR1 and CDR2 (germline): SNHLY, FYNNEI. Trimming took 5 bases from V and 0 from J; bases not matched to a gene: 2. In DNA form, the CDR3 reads TGTGCCAGCAGTTGGGGGGGTAGCACAGATACGCAGTATTTT. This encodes CASSWGGSTDTQYF.

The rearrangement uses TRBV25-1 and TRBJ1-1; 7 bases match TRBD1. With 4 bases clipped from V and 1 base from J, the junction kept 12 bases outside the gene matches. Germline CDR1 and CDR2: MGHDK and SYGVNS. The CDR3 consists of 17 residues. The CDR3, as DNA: TGTGCCAGCAGTGCCCGACAGGGACGGAAAAGGAACACTGAAGCTTTCTTT. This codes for CASSARQGRKRNTEAFF. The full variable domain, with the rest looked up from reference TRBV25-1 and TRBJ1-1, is EADIYQTPRYLVIGTGKKITLECSQTMGHDKMYWYQQDPGMELHLIHYSYGVNSTEKGDLSSESTVSRIRTEHFPLTLESARPSHTSQYLCASSARQGRKRNTEAFFGQGTRLTVV.

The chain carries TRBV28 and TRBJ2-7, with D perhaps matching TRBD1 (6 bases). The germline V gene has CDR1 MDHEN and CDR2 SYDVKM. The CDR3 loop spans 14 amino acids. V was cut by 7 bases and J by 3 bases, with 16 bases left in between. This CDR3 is CASTAGDTLYEQYF. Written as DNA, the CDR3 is TGTGCCAGCACCGCTGGGGACACCCTCTACGAGCAGTACTTC. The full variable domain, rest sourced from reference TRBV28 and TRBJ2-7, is DVKVTQSSRYLVKRTGEKVFLECVQDMDHENMFWYRQDPGLGLRLIYFSYDVKMKEKGDIPEGYSVSREKKERFSLILESASTNQTSMYLCASTAGDTLYEQYFGPGTRLTVT.

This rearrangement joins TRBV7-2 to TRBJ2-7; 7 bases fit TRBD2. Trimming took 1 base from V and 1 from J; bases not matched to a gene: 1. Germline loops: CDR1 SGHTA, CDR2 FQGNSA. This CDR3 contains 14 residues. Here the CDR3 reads CASSLGSGSYEQYF. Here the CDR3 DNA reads TGTGCCAGCAGCTTAGGTAGCGGGTCCTACGAGCAGTACTTC.

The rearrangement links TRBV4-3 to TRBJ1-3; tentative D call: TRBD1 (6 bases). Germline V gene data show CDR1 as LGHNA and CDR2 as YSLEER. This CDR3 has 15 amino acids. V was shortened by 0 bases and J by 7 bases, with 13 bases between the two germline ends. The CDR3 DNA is TGCGCCAGCAGCCAAGATAGACAGGTCGCGAACACCATATATTTT. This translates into CASSQDRQVANTIYF.

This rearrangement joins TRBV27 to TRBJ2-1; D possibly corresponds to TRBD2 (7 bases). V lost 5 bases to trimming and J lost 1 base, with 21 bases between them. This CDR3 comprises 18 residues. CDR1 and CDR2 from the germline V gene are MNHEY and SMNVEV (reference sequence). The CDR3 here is CASSRSGAGTKSYNEQFF. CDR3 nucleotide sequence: TGTGCCAGCAGTCGATCGGGGGCAGGGACTAAGTCCTACAATGAGCAGTTCTTC.

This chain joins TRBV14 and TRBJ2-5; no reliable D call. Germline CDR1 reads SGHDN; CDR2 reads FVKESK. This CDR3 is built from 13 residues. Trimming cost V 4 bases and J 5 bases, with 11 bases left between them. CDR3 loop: CASSPYPKETQYF. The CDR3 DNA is TGTGCCAGCAGCCCATATCCCAAGGAGACCCAGTACTTC.

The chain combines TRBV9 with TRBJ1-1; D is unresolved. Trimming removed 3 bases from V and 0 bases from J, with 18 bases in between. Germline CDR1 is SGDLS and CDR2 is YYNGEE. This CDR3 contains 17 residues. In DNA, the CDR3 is TGTGCCAGCAGCGCCGGGGTGGGGAACCTAATGAACACTGAAGCTTTCTTT. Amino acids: CASSAGVGNLMNTEAFF.

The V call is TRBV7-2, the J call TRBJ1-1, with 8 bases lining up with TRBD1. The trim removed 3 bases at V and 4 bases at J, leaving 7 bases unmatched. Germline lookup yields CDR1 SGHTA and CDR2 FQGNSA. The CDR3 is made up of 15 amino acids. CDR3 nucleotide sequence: TGTGCCAGCAGCTTTCGCCAGGGGGCGCTCACTGAAGCTTTCTTT. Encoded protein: CASSFRQGALTEAFF.

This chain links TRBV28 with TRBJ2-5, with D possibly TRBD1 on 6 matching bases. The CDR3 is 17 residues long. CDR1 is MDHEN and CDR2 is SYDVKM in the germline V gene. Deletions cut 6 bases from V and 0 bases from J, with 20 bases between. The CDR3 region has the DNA TGTGCCAGCAGCCAACCTACAGGGAAAATGTACCAAGAGACCCAGTACTTC. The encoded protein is CASSQPTGKMYQETQYF.

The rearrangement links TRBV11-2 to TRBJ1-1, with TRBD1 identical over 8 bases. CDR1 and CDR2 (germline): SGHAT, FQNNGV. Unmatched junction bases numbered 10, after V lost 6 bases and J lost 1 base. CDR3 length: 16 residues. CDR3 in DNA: TGTGCCAGCAGGTCAACCAGGGGGCCCAAGAACACTGAAGCTTTCTTT. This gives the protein CASRSTRGPKNTEAFF.

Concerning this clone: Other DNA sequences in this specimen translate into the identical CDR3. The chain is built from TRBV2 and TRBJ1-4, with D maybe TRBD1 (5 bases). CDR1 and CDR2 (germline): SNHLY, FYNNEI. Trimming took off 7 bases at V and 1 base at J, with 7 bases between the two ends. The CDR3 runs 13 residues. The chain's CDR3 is CASTGGTNEKLFF. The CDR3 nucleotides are TGTGCCAGCACGGGGGGAACTAATGAAAAACTGTTTTTT.

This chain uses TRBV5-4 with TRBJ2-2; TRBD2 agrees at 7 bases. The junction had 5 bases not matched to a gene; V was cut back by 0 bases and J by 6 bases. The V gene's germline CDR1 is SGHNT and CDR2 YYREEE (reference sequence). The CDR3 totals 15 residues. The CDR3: CASSLAWEGPGELFF. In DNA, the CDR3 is TGTGCCAGCAGCTTGGCCTGGGAGGGTCCCGGGGAGCTGTTTTTT. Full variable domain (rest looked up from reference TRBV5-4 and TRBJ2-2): ETGVTQSPTHLIKTRGQQVTLRCSSQSGHNTVSWYQQALGQGPQFIFQYYREEENGRGNFPPRFSGLQFPNYSSELNVNALELDDSALYLCASSLAWEGPGELFFGEGSRLTVL.

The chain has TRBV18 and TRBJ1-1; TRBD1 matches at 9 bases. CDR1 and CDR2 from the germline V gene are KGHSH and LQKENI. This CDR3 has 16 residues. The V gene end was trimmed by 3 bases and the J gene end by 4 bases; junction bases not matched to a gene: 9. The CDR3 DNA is TGTGCCAGCTCACCGGGACAGGGTGCTTACGGCACTGAAGCTTTCTTT. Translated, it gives CASSPGQGAYGTEAFF.

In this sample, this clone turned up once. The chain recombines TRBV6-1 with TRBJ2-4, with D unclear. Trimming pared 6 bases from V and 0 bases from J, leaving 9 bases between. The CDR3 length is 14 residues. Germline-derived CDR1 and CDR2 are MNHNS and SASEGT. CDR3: CASRSRLAKNIQYF. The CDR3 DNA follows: TGTGCCAGCAGGTCGCGCCTAGCCAAAAACATTCAGTACTTC.

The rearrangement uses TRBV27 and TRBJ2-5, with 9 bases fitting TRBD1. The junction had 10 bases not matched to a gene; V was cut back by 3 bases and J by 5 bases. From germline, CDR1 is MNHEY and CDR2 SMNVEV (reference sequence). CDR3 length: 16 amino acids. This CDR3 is CASSLYGTGTGETQYF. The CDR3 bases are TGTGCCAGCAGTTTGTATGGGACAGGGACGGGTGAGACCCAGTACTTC.